This TCR beta chain stems from a study of OX40 agonist ivuxolimab in advanced cancers. Whole-study context: Prior therapy, whether anti-PD-1, anti-PD-L1 or anti-CTLA-4, was allowed, and approximately 40% had some. Three patients had partial responses: one hepatocellular carcinoma, two cutaneous melanoma. Regarding the study as a whole: Clonal expansion by week 6 occurred in CD4+ and CD8+ blood T cells (at 0.1 to 3.0 mg/kg). Also showing low normalized T-cell clonal expansion were some of the nonresponders.

Profiled with immunoSEQ multiplex PCR; TCRdb holds only in-frame clones, not every one. The data contain 90,000 to 100,000 clones, approximately 86% of them singletons. The V gene's germline CDR1 is ENHRY and CDR2 SYGVKD. V was shortened by 10 bases and J by 1 base, with 17 bases between the two germline ends. The CDR3 length is 15 residues. As concerns this clone: Antigen specificity is unknown.

The chain carries TRBV10-3 and TRBJ1-3, with D unresolved. The origin of this receptor is an adult with an advanced solid tumor such as melanoma, head and neck, liver or kidney cancer. The material was CD4+ or CD8+ T cells sorted from blood, obtained in a trial of the OX40 agonist ivuxolimab. CDR3 DNA: TGTGCCACCAGGATGGTCTCAACGTCTGGAAACACCATATATTTT. Amino acids: CATRMVSTSGNTIYF.